This T cell receptor beta chain was retrieved from a study of T-cell memory formation after mild COVID-19. The overall study: Largely donor-specific TCR clusters were found.

In its sample, this clonotype was seen many times. Its antigen remains unknown. General study results and limits: Still unconfirmed is whether the second-wave clones peaking on day 37 recognized SARS-CoV-2.

5'RACE, which relied on constant-segment primers, yielded TCR alpha and TCR beta cDNA libraries carrying sample barcodes and UMIs. TCRdb re-derived calls from the 5' RACE reads in MiXCR, one entry per CDR3 protein. The sample carries under 350,000 distinct CDR3 sequences, about 16% recorded once. Trimming removed 5 bases from V and 6 bases from J; junction bases left unmatched: 6. This CDR3 has 15 residues. Germline CDR1 reads MNHEY; CDR2 reads SVGEGT. This chain uses TRBV6-2 or TRBV6-3 with TRBJ2-7; 14 nucleotides line up with TRBD2. Sequenced sample: PBMCs or a T cell subset sorted from them (not recorded which). The origin of this receptor is a man aged 18-30 years who had mild COVID-19 (a few samples of this study predate the infection). Cell type and time point are not known. CDR3 DNA: TGTGCCAGCAGTCCGGGACTAGCGGGGGTAGGCGAGCAGTACGTC. It is translated as CASSPGLAGVGEQYV.